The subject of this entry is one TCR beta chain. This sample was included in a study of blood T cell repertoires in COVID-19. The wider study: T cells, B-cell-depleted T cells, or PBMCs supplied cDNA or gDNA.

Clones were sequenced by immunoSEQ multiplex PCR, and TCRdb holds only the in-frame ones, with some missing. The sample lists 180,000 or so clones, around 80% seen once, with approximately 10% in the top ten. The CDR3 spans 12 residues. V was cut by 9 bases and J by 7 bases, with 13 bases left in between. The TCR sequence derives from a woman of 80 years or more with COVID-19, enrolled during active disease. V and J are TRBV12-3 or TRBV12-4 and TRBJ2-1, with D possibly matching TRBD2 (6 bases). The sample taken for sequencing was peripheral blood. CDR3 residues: CASITGGNEQFF. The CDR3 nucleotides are TGTGCCAGTATCACCGGAGGGAATGAGCAGTTCTTC.